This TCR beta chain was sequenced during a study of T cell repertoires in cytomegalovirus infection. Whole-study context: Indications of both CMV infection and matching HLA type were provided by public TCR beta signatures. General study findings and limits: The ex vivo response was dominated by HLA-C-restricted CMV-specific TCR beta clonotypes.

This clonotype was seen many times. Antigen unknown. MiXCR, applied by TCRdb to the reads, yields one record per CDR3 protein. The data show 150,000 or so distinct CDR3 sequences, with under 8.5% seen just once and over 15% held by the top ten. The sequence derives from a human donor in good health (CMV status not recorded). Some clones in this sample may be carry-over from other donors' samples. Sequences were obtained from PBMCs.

This chain's CDR3 is CASSADSYNEQFF. The DNA of the CDR3 is TGTGCCAGCAGCGCCGACAGTTACAATGAGCAGTTCTTC. The chain recombines TRBV5-5 with TRBJ2-1; perhaps TRBD1 as D (5 bases). The CDR3 is 13 residues long. Trimming shortened V by 4 bases and J by 4 bases, and 9 bases separated the two germline ends. Germline V lookup: CDR1 SGHKS, CDR2 YYEKEE (reference sequence).